A selection of T cell receptor beta chains follows, all from one sample in a study of T cells after somatic rescue of genetic block. Libraries were prepared by immunoSEQ multiplex PCR; TCRdb keeps only in-frame clonotypes and omits some of them. This sample has approximately 10,000 clones, with about two thirds found just once. Sequenced material: peripheral blood mononuclear cells (PBMCs). Receptors originate from a boy between 10 and 17 years old. The CDR3 runs from the conserved cysteine through the conserved F or W. The order of the fields is clone size, D gene, V gene, J gene, CDR3 protein, CDR3 DNA. The D gene is left open where the match is weak. The size of a clone is reported for some rows only, either as once, few or many, or as a class for expanded clones.

-,-,TRBV19,TRBJ2-3,CASSIQGSTDTQYF,TGTGCAAGTAGTATCCAGGGCAGCACAGATACGCAGTATTTT
few,-,TRBV7-3,TRBJ2-6,CASSRDLLSGANVLTF,TGTGCCAGCAGCCGGGACCTACTCTCTGGGGCCAACGTCCTGACTTTC
few,-,TRBV15,TRBJ2-1,CATSEKVLSYNEQFF,TGTGCCACCAGCGAAAAAGTCCTCTCCTACAATGAGCAGTTCTTC
-,TRBD2,TRBV30,TRBJ2-7,CAWTYGRANEQYF,TGTGCCTGGACGTATGGGAGGGCCAACGAGCAGTACTTC
-,-,TRBV18,TRBJ2-7,CASSPQRGLLQEQYF,TGTGCCAGCTCACCACAGAGGGGACTCCTACAAGAGCAGTACTTC
medium-sized,TRBD1,TRBV19,TRBJ2-1,CASSIPGGSYNEQFF,TGTGCCAGTAGTATCCCAGGGGGCTCCTACAATGAGCAGTTCTTC
-,-,TRBV10-3,TRBJ2-3,CATKASEADTQYF,TGTGCCACAAAGGCTTCGGAGGCAGATACGCAGTATTTT
-,-,TRBV7-9,TRBJ1-5,CASSLQVNQPQHF,TGTGCCAGCAGCTTACAGGTTAATCAGCCCCAGCATTTT
-,-,TRBV28,TRBJ2-6,CASSLWGAGANVLTF,TGTGCCAGCAGTTTATGGGGGGCTGGGGCCAACGTCCTGACTTTC
few,-,TRBV18,TRBJ1-5,CASSPSTGQSNQPQHF,TGTGCCAGCTCCCCCTCCACGGGGCAGTCCAATCAGCCCCAGCATTTT